This passage covers 6 T cell receptor beta chains from one sample sequenced in a study of response to subunit inactivated influenza vaccine. TCRdb re-called the RT-PCR reads with MiXCR, one entry per CDR3 protein. The sample has approximately 730,000 distinct CDR3 sequences; roughly 13% are singletons. The sample consisted of PBMCs from blood, taken 14 to 15 days before vaccination. The receptor set was obtained from a man between 45 and 60 years old who received an inactivated influenza vaccine.

This clonotype was seen a handful of times. The gene calls are TRBV6-1 and TRBJ2-5; D unresolved. This CDR3 contains 11 residues. V shed 7 bases and J shed 5 bases, with 8 bases lying between them. Germline CDR1 is MNHNS and CDR2 is SASEGT. As DNA, the CDR3 is TGTGCCAGCAAAACTCCGGAGACCCAGTACTTC. This encodes CASKTPETQYF.

In this sample, this clonotype turned up a few times. The rearrangement uses TRBV4-2 and TRBJ2-1; 10 positions match TRBD1. Trimming removed 1 base from V and 8 bases from J; junction bases left unmatched: 5. The germline V gene has CDR1 LGHNA and CDR2 YNFKEQ. The CDR3 covers 15 residues. CDR3 nucleotide sequence: TGTGCCAGCAGCCAAGGCGGACAGGGGGTATATGAGCAGTTCTTC. This codes for CASSQGGQGVYEQFF.

V is TRBV5-5 and J is TRBJ2-7; 7 bases line up with TRBD2. This CDR3 contains 15 residues. The germline gives CDR1 SGHKS, CDR2 YYEKEE (reference sequence). Trimming removed 1 base from V and 2 bases from J; junction bases left unmatched: 6. The DNA for the CDR3 is TGTGCCAGCAGCTTGTGGGAGGGCCCTCCCTACGAGCAGTACTTC. It is translated as CASSLWEGPPYEQYF.

This clonotype was observed a few times. The CDR3 DNA sequence: TGTGCCAGCAGCTTAGCCCCAGGGGTGGTTTCTGGGGCCAACGTCCTGACTTTC. It encodes CASSLAPGVVSGANVLTF. The chain combines TRBV7-2 with TRBJ2-6; D might be TRBD1 (6 bases). Germline CDR1 is SGHTA and CDR2 is FQGNSA. Trimming pared 0 bases from V and 1 base from J, leaving 13 bases between. There are 18 residues in the CDR3.

On this clonotype: At one end, the junction sequence differs from germline, possibly due to a read error. The gene calls are TRBV7-2 and TRBJ2-3; D possibly corresponds to TRBD1 (6 bases). CDR3 size: 13 residues. The germline CDR1 and CDR2 sequences are SGHTA and FQGNSA. The CDR3, as DNA: TGTGCCAGCAGCTTAGCATCGGCTACCCCAGGGGTTTTT. Translating gives CASSLASATPGVF.

This clonotype was detected ten times or more. The CDR3 nucleotides read TGTGCCAGCAGCTCCTCTGCTGGGACCACAGATACGCAGTATTTT. This sequence encodes CASSSSAGTTDTQYF. This sequence joins TRBV9 and TRBJ2-3, with D perhaps being TRBD1 or TRBD2 (5 bases each). Germline CDR1 is SGDLS and CDR2 is YYNGEE. The CDR3 runs 15 residues. Trimming removed 4 bases from V and 2 bases from J, with 14 bases in between.